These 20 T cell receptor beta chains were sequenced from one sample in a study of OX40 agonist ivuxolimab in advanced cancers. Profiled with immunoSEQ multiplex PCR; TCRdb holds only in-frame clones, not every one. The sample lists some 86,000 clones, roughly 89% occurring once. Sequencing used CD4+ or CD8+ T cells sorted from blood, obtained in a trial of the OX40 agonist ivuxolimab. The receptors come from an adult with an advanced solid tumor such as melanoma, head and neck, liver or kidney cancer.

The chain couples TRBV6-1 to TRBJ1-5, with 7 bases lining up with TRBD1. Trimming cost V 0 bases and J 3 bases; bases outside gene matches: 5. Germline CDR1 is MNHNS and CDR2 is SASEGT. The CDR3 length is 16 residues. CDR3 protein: CASSEARTGTNQPQHF. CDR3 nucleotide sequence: TGTGCCAGCAGTGAAGCCCGGACAGGTACCAATCAGCCCCAGCATTTT.

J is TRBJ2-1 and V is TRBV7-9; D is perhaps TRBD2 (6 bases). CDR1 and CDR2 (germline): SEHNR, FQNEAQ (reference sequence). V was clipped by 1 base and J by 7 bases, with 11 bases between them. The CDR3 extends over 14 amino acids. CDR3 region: CASSLVGGMNEQFF. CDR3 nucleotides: TGTGCCAGCAGCTTAGTAGGAGGGATGAATGAGCAGTTCTTC.

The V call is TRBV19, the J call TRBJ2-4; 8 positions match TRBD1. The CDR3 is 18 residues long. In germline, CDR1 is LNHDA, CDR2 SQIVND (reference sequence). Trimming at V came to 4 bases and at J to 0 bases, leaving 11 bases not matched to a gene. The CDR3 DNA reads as TGTGCCAGTAGTAATGACAGGGGAAGATCCCTAGCCAAAAACATTCAGTACTTC. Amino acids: CASSNDRGRSLAKNIQYF. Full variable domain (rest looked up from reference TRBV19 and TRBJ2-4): DGGITQSPKYLFRKEGQNVTLSCEQNLNHDAMYWYRQDPGQGLRLIYYSQIVNDFQKGDIAEGYSVSREKKESFPLTVTSAQKNPTAFYLCASSNDRGRSLAKNIQYFGAGTRLSVL.

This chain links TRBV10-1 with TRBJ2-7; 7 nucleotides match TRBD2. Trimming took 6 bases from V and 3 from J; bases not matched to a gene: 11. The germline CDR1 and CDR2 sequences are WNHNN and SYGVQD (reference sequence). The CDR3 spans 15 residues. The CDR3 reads CASSRTGTTNYEQYF. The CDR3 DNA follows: TGCGCCAGCAGCCGGACCGGGACTACCAACTACGAGCAGTACTTC.

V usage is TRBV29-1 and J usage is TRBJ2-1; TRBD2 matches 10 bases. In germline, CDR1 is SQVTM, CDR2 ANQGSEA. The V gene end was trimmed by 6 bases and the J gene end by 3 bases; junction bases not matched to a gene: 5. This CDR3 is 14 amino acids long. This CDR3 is CSVAGLAYYNEQFF. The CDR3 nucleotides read TGCAGCGTAGCGGGACTAGCGTACTACAATGAGCAGTTCTTC.

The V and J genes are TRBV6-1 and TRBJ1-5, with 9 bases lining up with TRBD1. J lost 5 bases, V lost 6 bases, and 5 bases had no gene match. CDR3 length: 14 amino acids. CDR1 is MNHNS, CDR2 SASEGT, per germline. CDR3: CASSRDREDQPQHF. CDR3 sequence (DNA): TGTGCCAGCAGCCGGGACAGGGAGGATCAGCCCCAGCATTTT.

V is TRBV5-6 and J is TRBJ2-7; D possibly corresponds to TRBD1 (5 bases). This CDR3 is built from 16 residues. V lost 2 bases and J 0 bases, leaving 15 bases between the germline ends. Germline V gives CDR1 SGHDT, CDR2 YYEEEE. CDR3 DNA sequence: TGTGCCAGCAGCTTAGAAGTGTGGGGCTCCTCCTACGAGCAGTACTTC. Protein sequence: CASSLEVWGSSYEQYF.

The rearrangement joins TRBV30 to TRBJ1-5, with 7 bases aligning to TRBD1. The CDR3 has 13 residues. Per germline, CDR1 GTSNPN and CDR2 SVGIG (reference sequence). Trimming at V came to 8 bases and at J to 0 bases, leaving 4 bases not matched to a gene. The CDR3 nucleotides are TGTGCCGCTGACAGGGATAGCAATCAGCCCCAGCATTTT. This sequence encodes CAADRDSNQPQHF.

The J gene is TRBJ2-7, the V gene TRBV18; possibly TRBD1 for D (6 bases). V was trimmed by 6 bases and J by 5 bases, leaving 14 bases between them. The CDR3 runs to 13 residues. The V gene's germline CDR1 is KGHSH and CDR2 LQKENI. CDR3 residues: CASSRQDLDEQYF. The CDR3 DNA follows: TGTGCCAGCTCTCGACAGGACTTGGACGAGCAGTACTTC.

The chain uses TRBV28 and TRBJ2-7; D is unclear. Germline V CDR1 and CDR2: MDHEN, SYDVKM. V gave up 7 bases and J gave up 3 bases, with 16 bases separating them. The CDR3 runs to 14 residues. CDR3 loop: CASTVAGLNYEQYF. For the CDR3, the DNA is TGTGCCAGCACCGTAGCCGGTCTAAACTACGAGCAGTACTTC. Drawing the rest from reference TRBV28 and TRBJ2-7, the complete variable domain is DVKVTQSSRYLVKRTGEKVFLECVQDMDHENMFWYRQDPGLGLRLIYFSYDVKMKEKGDIPEGYSVSREKKERFSLILESASTNQTSMYLCASTVAGLNYEQYFGPGTRLTVT.

CDR3 DNA sequence: TGTGCCAGCAGCGTAGTTCCAGGGGGTTACGAGCAGTACTTC. Its protein is CASSVVPGGYEQYF. This sequence joins TRBV9 and TRBJ2-7; 7 nucleotides agree with TRBD1. J was trimmed by 4 bases and V by 0 bases; bases with no gene match: 4. CDR1 and CDR2 (germline): SGDLS, YYNGEE. The CDR3 length is 14 residues. The variable domain in full, with the rest retrieved from reference TRBV9 and TRBJ2-7, is DSGVTQTPKHLITATGQRVTLRCSPRSGDLSVYWYQQSLDQGLQFLIQYYNGEERAKGNILERFSAQQFPDLHSELNLSSLELGDSALYFCASSVVPGGYEQYFGPGTRLTVT.

The DNA of the CDR3 is TGTGCCAGCAGTTATAAGAGCTACTACAGCTACAATGAGCAGTTCTTC. Translating it yields CASSYKSYYSYNEQFF. This chain connects TRBV6-5 to TRBJ2-1; unclear D gene. The germline V and J ends were trimmed by 3 bases and 3 bases, with 15 bases remaining between them. This CDR3 contains 16 residues. From germline, CDR1 is MNHEY and CDR2 SVGAGI.

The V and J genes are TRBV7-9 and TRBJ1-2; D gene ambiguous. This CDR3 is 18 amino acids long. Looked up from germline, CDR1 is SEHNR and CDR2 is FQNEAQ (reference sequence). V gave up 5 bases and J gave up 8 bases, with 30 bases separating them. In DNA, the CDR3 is TGTGCCAGCAGCATAACTCGACCGATGGGCCGGGGTGCCGGAGGCTACACCTTC. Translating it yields CASSITRPMGRGAGGYTF.

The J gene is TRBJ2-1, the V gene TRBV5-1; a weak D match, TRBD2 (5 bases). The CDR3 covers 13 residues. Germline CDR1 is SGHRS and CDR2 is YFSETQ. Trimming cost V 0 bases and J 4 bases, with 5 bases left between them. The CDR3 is CASSLGEYNEQFF. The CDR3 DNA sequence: TGCGCCAGCAGCTTGGGGGAGTACAATGAGCAGTTCTTC.

The DNA of the CDR3 is TGTGCCAGCAGTTTATCCCGTGGTAGCAATCAGCCCCAGCATTTT. It encodes CASSLSRGSNQPQHF. The genes are TRBV27 and TRBJ1-5; D gene unclear. Trimming removed 0 bases at V and 0 bases at J, with 6 bases between. Germline lookup yields CDR1 MNHEY and CDR2 SMNVEV (reference sequence). This CDR3 spans 15 amino acids.

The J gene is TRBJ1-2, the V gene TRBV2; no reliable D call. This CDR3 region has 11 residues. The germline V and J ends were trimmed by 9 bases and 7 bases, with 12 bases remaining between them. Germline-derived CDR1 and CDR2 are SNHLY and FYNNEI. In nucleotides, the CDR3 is TGTGCCAGAAACATGGAGGGTGGCTACACCTTC. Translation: CARNMEGGYTF.

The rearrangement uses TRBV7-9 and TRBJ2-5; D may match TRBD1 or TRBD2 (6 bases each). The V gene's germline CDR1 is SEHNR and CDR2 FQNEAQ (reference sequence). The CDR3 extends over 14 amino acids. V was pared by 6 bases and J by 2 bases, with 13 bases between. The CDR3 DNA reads TGTGCCAGCAGGCCTGGAGGGGGGCAAGAGACCCAGTACTTC. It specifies CASRPGGGQETQYF. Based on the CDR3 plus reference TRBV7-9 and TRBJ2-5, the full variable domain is DTGVSQNPRHKITKRGQNVTFRCDPISEHNRLYWYRQTLGQGPEFLTYFQNEAQLEKSRLLSDRFSAERPKGSFSTLEIQRTEQGDSAMYLCASRPGGGQETQYFGPGTRLLVL.

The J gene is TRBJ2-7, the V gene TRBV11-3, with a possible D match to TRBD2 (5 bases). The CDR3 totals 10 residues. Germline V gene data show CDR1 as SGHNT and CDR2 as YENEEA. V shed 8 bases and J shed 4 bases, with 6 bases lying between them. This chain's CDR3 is CASGSYEQYF. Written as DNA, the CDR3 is TGTGCCAGCGGGAGTTACGAGCAGTACTTC.

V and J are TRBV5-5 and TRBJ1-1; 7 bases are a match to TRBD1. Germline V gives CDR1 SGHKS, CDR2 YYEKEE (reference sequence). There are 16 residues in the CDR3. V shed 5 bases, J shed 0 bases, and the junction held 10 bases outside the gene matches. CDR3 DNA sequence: TGTGCCAGCAGTCCCGGGACAGTTTTGATGAACACTGAAGCTTTCTTT. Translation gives CASSPGTVLMNTEAFF.

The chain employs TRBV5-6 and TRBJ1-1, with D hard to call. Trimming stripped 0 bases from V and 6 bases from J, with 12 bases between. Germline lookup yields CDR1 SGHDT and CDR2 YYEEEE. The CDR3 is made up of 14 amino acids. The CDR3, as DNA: TGTGCCAGCAGCTTGGCAGCGGGGTTCGCTGAAGCTTTCTTT. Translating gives CASSLAAGFAEAFF. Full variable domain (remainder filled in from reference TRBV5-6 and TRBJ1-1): DAGVTQSPTHLIKTRGQQVTLRCSPKSGHDTVSWYQQALGQGPQFIFQYYEEEERQRGNFPDRFSGHQFPNYSSELNVNALLLGDSALYLCASSLAAGFAEAFFGQGTRLTVV.